Included here is one T cell receptor (beta chain) sequence, with context. Its antigen is not known. This entry is derived from a study of T cell responses to AZD1222 COVID-19 vaccine. General study points: Sampling that yielded the repertoires occurred only after the peak T cell response.

This table comes from immunoSEQ multiplex PCR, and its TCRdb copy is limited to in-frame clones, with some not included. Of about 120,000 clones in the sample, about 85% are singletons; the top ten hold about 3.3%. The CDR3 runs to 15 residues. Per the germline V gene, CDR1 is SGHRS and CDR2 is YFSETQ. With 4 bases clipped from V and 0 bases from J, the junction kept 3 bases outside the gene matches. Here the sequenced sample was peripheral blood, taken on day 0 of AZD1222 vaccination. This chain links TRBV5-1 with TRBJ1-2; 10 nucleotides line up with TRBD1. This TCR derives from an adult in good health. DNA of the CDR3: TGCGCCAGCAGCCCGACAGGGGGCTCTAACTATGGCTACACCTTC. It encodes CASSPTGGSNYGYTF.